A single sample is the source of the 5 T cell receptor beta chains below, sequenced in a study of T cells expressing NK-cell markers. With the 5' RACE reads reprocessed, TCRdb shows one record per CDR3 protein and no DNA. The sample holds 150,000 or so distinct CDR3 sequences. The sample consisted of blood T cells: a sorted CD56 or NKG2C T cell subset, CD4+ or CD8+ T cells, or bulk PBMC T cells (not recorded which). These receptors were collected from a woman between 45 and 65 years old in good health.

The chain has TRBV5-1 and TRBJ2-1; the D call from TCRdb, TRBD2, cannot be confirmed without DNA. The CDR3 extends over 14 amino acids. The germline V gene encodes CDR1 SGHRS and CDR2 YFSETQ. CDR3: CASSLAGGFIEQFF.

This CDR3 is CASSGLAGEGSYNEQFF. The rearrangement links TRBV2 to TRBJ2-1; TCRdb proposes TRBD2, but this gene call is untestable without DNA. Per the germline V gene, CDR1 is SNHLY and CDR2 is FYNNEI. The CDR3 is 17 amino acids.

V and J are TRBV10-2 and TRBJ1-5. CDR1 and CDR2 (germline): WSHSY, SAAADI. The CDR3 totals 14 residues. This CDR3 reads CASREGVGLQPQHF.

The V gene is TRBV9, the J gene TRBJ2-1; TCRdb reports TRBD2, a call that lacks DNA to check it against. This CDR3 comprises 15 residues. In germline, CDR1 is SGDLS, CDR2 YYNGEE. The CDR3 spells CASSKTSGIHNEQFF.

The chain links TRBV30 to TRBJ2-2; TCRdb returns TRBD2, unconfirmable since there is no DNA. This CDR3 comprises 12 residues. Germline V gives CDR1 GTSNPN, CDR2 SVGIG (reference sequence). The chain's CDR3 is CAGTSGTGELFF.